Listed here are 27 T cell receptor beta chains from one sample, sequenced in a study of blood T cell repertoires in COVID-19. The table came from immunoSEQ multiplex PCR; TCRdb's copy has only in-frame clones and leaves some out. The sample lists more than 95,000 clones; roughly nine tenths were seen once. The sequencing input was peripheral blood. Receptors originate from a human donor in a cohort sampled during active COVID-19.

The chain joins TRBV13 to TRBJ2-3; 7 bases are shared with TRBD1. V dropped 2 bases and J dropped 4; count of bases not matched to a gene: 6. The CDR3 is 15 amino acids. In germline, CDR1 is PRHDT, CDR2 FYEKMQ (reference sequence). The CDR3 nucleotides are TGTGCCAGCAGCTTACAGCAGGGGGTCGCAGATACGCAGTATTTT. It yields the protein CASSLQQGVADTQYF.

The gene calls are TRBV12-5 and TRBJ2-5, with 10 bases fitting TRBD2. Germline loops: CDR1 LGHNT, CDR2 FRNRAP. The CDR3 extends over 19 amino acids. V lost 0 bases and J lost 2; bases outside the gene matches: 12. CDR3 region: CASGLVYIASGGIQETQYF. The CDR3, as DNA: TGTGCTAGTGGTTTGGTATACATTGCTAGCGGGGGAATTCAAGAGACCCAGTACTTC.

V usage is TRBV18 and J usage is TRBJ2-3, with 10 bases lining up with TRBD2. In germline, CDR1 is KGHSH, CDR2 LQKENI. Trimming took 2 bases from V and 3 from J; bases not matched to a gene: 5. CDR3 length: 16 amino acids. The CDR3 DNA reads as TGTGCCAGCTCACCAATGGTAGCGGGAGGTACAGATACGCAGTATTTT. Amino acids: CASSPMVAGGTDTQYF.

The V gene is TRBV5-1, the J gene TRBJ2-3, with D hard to call. The CDR3 has 16 residues. The germline gives CDR1 SGHRS, CDR2 YFSETQ. Trimming stripped 0 bases from V and 2 bases from J, with 13 bases between. CDR3 in amino acids: CASSLAGVRYTDTQYF. The CDR3, as DNA: TGCGCCAGCAGCTTGGCCGGTGTGAGGTACACAGATACGCAGTATTTT.

The genes are TRBV14 and TRBJ1-1; 7 bases map to TRBD1. With V trimmed by 4 bases and J by 11 bases, 4 bases remained unmatched. The CDR3 covers 11 residues. The germline V gene has CDR1 SGHDN and CDR2 FVKESK. CDR3 sequence (DNA): TGTGCCAGCAGCCCTGGGACAGAGGCTTTCTTT. Encoded protein: CASSPGTEAFF.

The chain uses TRBV24-1 and TRBJ2-1; D remains ambiguous. Germline lookup yields CDR1 KGHDR and CDR2 SFDVKD. The CDR3 has 16 amino acids. Between the trimmed V and J ends, which lost 5 bases and 4 bases, there was a span of 17 bases. CDR3 protein: CATSGARRSPYNEQFF. DNA for the CDR3: TGTGCCACCAGTGGGGCGCGTCGGTCACCTTACAATGAGCAGTTCTTC.

The chain has TRBV19 and TRBJ2-3; 9 nucleotides line up with TRBD2. CDR3 size: 15 residues. From germline, CDR1 is LNHDA and CDR2 SQIVND (reference sequence). V lost 5 bases and J lost 1; bases outside the gene matches: 4. CDR3 amino acids: CASSSWTSGTDTQYF. The CDR3 DNA is TGTGCCAGTAGTTCTTGGACTAGCGGCACAGATACGCAGTATTTT.

This chain uses TRBV30 with TRBJ2-7, with 9 bases identical to TRBD1. The ends lost 4 bases at V and 4 bases at J; junction bases unmatched: 2. This CDR3 has 12 residues. Germline loops: CDR1 GTSNPN, CDR2 SVGIG (reference sequence). The CDR3 protein is CAWMGQGYEQYF. CDR3 coding DNA: TGTGCCTGGATGGGACAGGGTTACGAGCAGTACTTC.

The genes are TRBV4-3 and TRBJ2-6, with 11 positions matching TRBD1. V trimming: 4 bases; J trimming: 2 bases; junction bases outside the gene matches: 7. The CDR3 is 18 amino acids. Germline V CDR1 and CDR2: LGHNA, YSLEER. The CDR3 sequence: CASSRWDRGSPGANVLTF. The DNA for the CDR3 is TGCGCCAGCAGCCGATGGGACAGGGGGAGCCCTGGGGCCAACGTCCTGACTTTC.

The V and J genes are TRBV5-1 and TRBJ2-5, with a weak D call TRBD2 (6 bases). Per the germline V gene, CDR1 is SGHRS and CDR2 is YFSETQ. Between the trimmed V and J ends, which lost 5 bases and 2 bases, there was a span of 19 bases. The CDR3 length is 16 residues. The CDR3 sequence is CASRKEGFLPQETQYF. The CDR3 nucleotides read TGCGCCAGCAGGAAGGAGGGCTTCCTCCCTCAAGAGACCCAGTACTTC.

V is TRBV16 and J is TRBJ1-5, with 9 bases lining up with TRBD1. From germline, CDR1 is KGHSY and CDR2 FQNENV. Trimming took 8 bases from V and 4 from J; bases not matched to a gene: 6. This CDR3 contains 14 residues. CDR3 loop: CASAPGQGNQPQHF. For the CDR3, the DNA is TGTGCCAGCGCGCCGGGACAGGGAAATCAGCCCCAGCATTTT.

The chain has TRBV11-2 and TRBJ1-2; unclear D gene. Trimming pared 3 bases from V and 3 bases from J, leaving 14 bases between. The CDR3 length is 15 residues. Germline CDR1 SGHAT, CDR2 FQNNGV. CDR3 nucleotide sequence: TGTGCCAGCAGCTTGGGCCCCGAGAGACACTATGGCTACACCTTC. Amino acids: CASSLGPERHYGYTF.

The chain combines TRBV7-7 with TRBJ1-5, with 9 bases aligning to TRBD1. CDR1 and CDR2 from the germline V gene are SSHAT and FNYEAQ (reference sequence). The CDR3 loop spans 15 amino acids. With V trimmed by 8 bases and J by 7 bases, 12 bases remained unmatched. CDR3 region: CASQTEDRGSQPQHF. CDR3 DNA: TGTGCCAGCCAGACTGAGGACAGGGGATCGCAGCCCCAGCATTTT.

The rearrangement links TRBV4-1 to TRBJ1-2, with D possibly being TRBD1 (6 bases). Germline CDR1 is MGHRA and CDR2 is YSYEKL. Trimming stripped 1 base from V and 6 bases from J, with 9 bases between. This CDR3 comprises 13 residues. CDR3: CASSQGYRDGYTF. The DNA for the CDR3 is TGCGCCAGCAGCCAAGGGTACAGGGATGGCTACACCTTC.

The CDR3 bases are TGTGCCACCACAGGGGGGGCCGATGAGCAGTTCTTC. It yields the protein CATTGGADEQFF. The V and J genes are TRBV13 and TRBJ2-1, with D possibly matching TRBD1 (8 bases). Germline CDR1 reads PRHDT; CDR2 reads FYEKMQ (reference sequence). Between the trimmed V and J ends, which lost 10 bases and 8 bases, there was a span of 15 bases. The CDR3 covers 12 residues. The full variable domain, its missing parts supplied by reference TRBV13 and TRBJ2-1, is AAGVIQSPRHLIKEKRETATLKCYPIPRHDTVYWYQQGPGQDPQFLISFYEKMQSDKGSIPDRFSAQQFSDYHSELNMSSLELGDSALYFCATTGGADEQFFGPGTRLTVL.

V is TRBV5-1 and J is TRBJ2-5, with D possibly being TRBD2 (7 bases). The germline V gene has CDR1 SGHRS and CDR2 YFSETQ. The CDR3 totals 13 residues. V was trimmed by 4 bases and J by 5 bases, leaving 12 bases between them. The CDR3 protein is CASSRGGRETQYF. The DNA for the CDR3 is TGCGCCAGCAGCAGGGGGGGCCGGGAGACCCAGTACTTC.

The rearrangement uses TRBV27 and TRBJ1-2; 10 nucleotides line up with TRBD1. Germline V gene data show CDR1 as MNHEY and CDR2 as SMNVEV (reference sequence). The CDR3 sequence is 16 residues long. V gave up 4 bases and J gave up 4 bases; unmatched junction bases: 9. This chain's CDR3 is CASSSYPTGGGYGYTF. The CDR3 DNA sequence: TGTGCCAGCAGTTCATATCCGACAGGGGGCGGCTATGGCTACACCTTC.

The gene calls are TRBV4-2 and TRBJ2-6; 11 nucleotides match TRBD1. V shed 4 bases, J shed 4 bases, and the junction held 9 bases outside the gene matches. The CDR3 spans 18 residues. Germline V gives CDR1 LGHNA, CDR2 YNFKEQ. The CDR3 here is CASSPRDRGSYGANVLTF. The CDR3 DNA reads as TGTGCCAGCAGCCCTAGGGACAGGGGGTCTTACGGGGCCAACGTCCTGACTTTC.

The V gene is TRBV6-4, the J gene TRBJ2-3, with 14 bases lining up with TRBD2. This CDR3 comprises 16 residues. V shed 2 bases, J shed 4 bases, and the junction held 2 bases outside the gene matches. Germline CDR1 is MRHNA and CDR2 is SNTAGT. CDR3 protein: CASSDRLAGGPDTQYF. The CDR3 DNA reads TGTGCCAGCAGTGACCGACTAGCGGGAGGGCCAGATACGCAGTATTTT.

The chain links TRBV5-1 to TRBJ2-2, with D unclear. The CDR3 has 15 residues. The germline V gene has CDR1 SGHRS and CDR2 YFSETQ. Trimming cost V 3 bases and J 6 bases, with 15 bases left between them. The CDR3 DNA sequence: TGCGCCAGCAGCTCGGTGGTTATACCCGCCGGGGAGCTGTTTTTT. Protein product: CASSSVVIPAGELFF.

This rearrangement joins TRBV5-1 to TRBJ2-7; D might be TRBD2 (6 bases). CDR3 length: 16 residues. Trimming left V 5 bases short and J 4 bases short, with 22 bases between. Germline loops: CDR1 SGHRS, CDR2 YFSETQ. The CDR3 spells CASSASEGTWRYEQYF. Here the CDR3 DNA reads TGCGCCAGCAGTGCTAGCGAGGGGACTTGGAGATACGAGCAGTACTTC.

The chain is built from TRBV14 and TRBJ2-1; D ambiguous. This CDR3 has 15 amino acids. Trimming pared 1 base from V and 0 bases from J, leaving 7 bases between. The germline V gene has CDR1 SGHDN and CDR2 FVKESK. The CDR3 region has the DNA TGTGCCAGCAGCCAAGCTTACTCCTCCTACAATGAGCAGTTCTTC. Its translation is CASSQAYSSYNEQFF.

V and J are TRBV13 and TRBJ2-3; tentatively, D is TRBD1 (5 bases). CDR1 is PRHDT, CDR2 FYEKMQ, per germline (reference sequence). The CDR3 extends over 15 amino acids. The V and J ends lost 5 bases and 5 bases respectively, with 17 bases between them. The CDR3 loop reads CASSITSGIGDTQYF. CDR3 coding DNA: TGTGCCAGCAGCATAACTTCAGGGATCGGAGATACGCAGTATTTT.

The chain recombines TRBV11-2 with TRBJ1-2; D remains unclear. Germline V gives CDR1 SGHAT, CDR2 FQNNGV. CDR3 length: 13 residues. Trimming left V 1 base short and J 3 bases short, with 6 bases between. CDR3 in amino acids: CASSLVADYGYTF. CDR3 DNA: TGTGCCAGCAGCTTAGTAGCTGACTATGGCTACACCTTC. Complete variable domain (other parts from reference TRBV11-2 and TRBJ1-2): EAGVAQSPRYKIIEKRQSVAFWCNPISGHATLYWYQQILGQGPKLLIQFQNNGVVDDSQLPKDRFSAERLKGVDSTLKIQPAKLEDSAVYLCASSLVADYGYTFGSGTRLTVV.

The rearrangement uses TRBV27 and TRBJ2-7; possibly TRBD2 for D (6 bases). CDR1 is MNHEY, CDR2 SMNVEV, per germline (reference sequence). CDR3 length: 12 residues. Trimming took off 2 bases at V and 7 bases at J, with 9 bases between the two ends. This chain's CDR3 is CASSLAGREQYF. The CDR3 DNA reads TGTGCCAGCAGTTTAGCAGGGAGGGAGCAGTACTTC.

This clone turned up a few times. This chain uses TRBV7-8 with TRBJ1-6; perhaps TRBD1 as D (6 bases). The CDR3 is made up of 17 amino acids. Germline CDR1 reads SGHVS; CDR2 reads FQNEAQ. The V gene lost 0 bases and the J gene lost 7 bases, with 16 bases spanning the gap. The chain's CDR3 is CASSLAVGGPTNSPLHF. The CDR3 nucleotides are TGTGCCAGCAGCTTAGCTGTCGGGGGGCCCACAAATTCACCCCTCCACTTT.

The chain joins TRBV29-1 to TRBJ2-7; D not certain. The CDR3 has 12 amino acids. V gave up 5 bases and J gave up 7 bases, with 15 bases separating them. Germline assignment: CDR1 SQVTM and CDR2 ANQGSEA. CDR3 residues: CSVMRPGVEQYF. The CDR3 bases are TGCAGCGTTATGCGCCCTGGTGTGGAGCAGTACTTC.